The 20 T cell receptor beta chains below were found in one sample sequenced in a study of blood T cells in healthy people across ages. Sample-barcoded 5' priming and a J-beta primer mix drove a second PCR of about 7 to 12 cycles. TCRdb re-derived calls from the 5' RACE reads in MiXCR, one entry per CDR3 protein. The sample has hundreds of thousands of distinct CDR3 sequences; 21% are singletons. Sample: blood. The source is a man in his sixties or seventies in good health.

This clonotype was detected only a few times. The rearrangement links TRBV7-6 to TRBJ1-3; weak D call: TRBD1 (5 bases). Trimming took 4 bases from V and 4 from J, leaving 14 bases between them. The CDR3 totals 15 residues. Germline CDR1 and CDR2: SGHVS and FNYEAQ. The CDR3 spells CASSSMTDIGNTIYF. The CDR3 DNA sequence: TGTGCCAGCAGCTCGATGACAGATATAGGAAACACCATATATTTT.

The rearrangement uses TRBV20-1 and TRBJ2-1; 11 bases match TRBD2. The germline V gene encodes CDR1 DFQATT and CDR2 SNEGSKA (reference sequence). CDR3 length: 14 residues. V was clipped by 6 bases and J by 8 bases; unmatched bases: 9. CDR3 sequence reads: CSASGTSGIYEQFF. DNA for the CDR3: TGCAGTGCATCCGGGACTAGCGGTATTTATGAGCAGTTCTTC.

In this sample, this clonotype turned up a few times. The chain couples TRBV7-2 to TRBJ2-1, with a tentative D call TRBD2 (6 bases). CDR3 length: 16 amino acids. V gave up 0 bases and J gave up 4 bases, with 13 bases separating them. Germline CDR1 is SGHTA and CDR2 is FQGNSA. The CDR3 bases are TGTGCCAGCAGCTTAGCGAGTAGCGGAGTTTACAATGAGCAGTTCTTC. Protein: CASSLASSGVYNEQFF.

This clonotype was recorded many times. The chain uses TRBV6-6 and TRBJ2-7; 7 bases match TRBD2. This CDR3 has 13 amino acids. The V and J ends lost 7 bases and 0 bases, in that order; junction bases with no gene match: 3. CDR1 is MNHNY and CDR2 is SVGAGI in the germline V gene (reference sequence). The CDR3 DNA reads as TGTGCCAGCACTTTAGCGGGCTCCTACGAGCAGTACTTC. Translating it yields CASTLAGSYEQYF.

This clonotype was found a few times. This chain uses TRBV29-1 with TRBJ2-4; 7 bases map to TRBD2. CDR3 length equals 12 residues. After removal of 0 bases from V and 10 bases from J, the junction contained 3 bases not matched to a gene. CDR1 and CDR2 from the germline V gene are SQVTM and ANQGSEA. Here the CDR3 DNA reads TGCAGCGTTGAAGAGACTAGCCGTATTCAGTACTTC. This translates into CSVEETSRIQYF.

This sequence joins TRBV30 and TRBJ2-5; D perhaps matches TRBD2 (6 bases). CDR1 is GTSNPN and CDR2 is SVGIG in the germline V gene (reference sequence). The CDR3 loop spans 13 amino acids. Trimming stripped 4 bases from V and 3 bases from J, with 12 bases between. Written as DNA, the CDR3 is TGTGCCTGGACCCGAGCTAGCGAAGAGACCCAGTACTTC. Amino acids: CAWTRASEETQYF.

Only a few counts were recorded for this clonotype. The gene calls are TRBV2 and TRBJ2-5; perhaps D is TRBD1 or TRBD2 (5 bases each). The J call may be faulty, since TRBJ2-1 better matches the DNA end. Germline-derived CDR1 and CDR2 are SNHLY and FYNNEI. This CDR3 comprises 13 residues. The CDR3 region has the DNA TGTGCCAGTGTACTAGGTATGGGGCTTGAGCAGTTCTTC. Translation: CASVLGMGLEQFF.

This clonotype has a count of ten or more. The chain has TRBV29-1 and TRBJ2-3; 9 nucleotides line up with TRBD1. Per the germline V gene, CDR1 is SQVTM and CDR2 is ANQGSEA. Trimming removed 5 bases from V and 1 base from J; junction bases left unmatched: 1. The CDR3 has 13 amino acids. In nucleotides, the CDR3 is TGCAGCGTTTGGACAGGGGGCACAGATACGCAGTATTTT. This gives the protein CSVWTGGTDTQYF.

The chain combines TRBV3-1 with TRBJ2-2; D is uncertain. The CDR3 has 12 amino acids. Germline V gives CDR1 LGHDT, CDR2 YNNKEL (reference sequence). V was pared by 1 base and J by 6 bases, with 3 bases between. CDR3 in amino acids: CASSQVPGELFF. The DNA for the CDR3 is TGTGCCAGCAGCCAAGTCCCCGGGGAGCTGTTTTTT. Filled out from reference TRBV3-1 and TRBJ2-2, the complete variable domain reads DTAVSQTPKYLVTQMGNDKSIKCEQNLGHDTMYWYKQDSKKFLKIMFSYNNKELIINETVPNRFSPKSPDKAHLNLHINSLELGDSAVYFCASSQVPGELFFGEGSRLTVL.

CDR3 bases: TGCAGCGCTCTAGACAGTAACACCGGGGAGCTGTTTTTT. This gives the protein CSALDSNTGELFF. The V call is TRBV29-1, the J call TRBJ2-2; the D gene is possibly TRBD1 (5 bases). This CDR3 contains 13 residues. The ends were cut back, 7 bases at V and 2 bases at J, with 11 bases in the middle. Germline CDR1 and CDR2: SQVTM and ANQGSEA.

This clonotype has just a few counts. The rearrangement links TRBV5-1 to TRBJ2-3; D unclear. The germline V and J ends were trimmed by 4 bases and 2 bases, with 14 bases remaining between them. CDR1 and CDR2 (germline): SGHRS, YFSETQ. The length of the CDR3 is 15 residues. DNA of the CDR3: TGCGCCAGCAGCCAGGTGGGCAAGGACACAGATACGCAGTATTTT. Its translation: CASSQVGKDTDTQYF.

This clonotype has more than one count but fewer than ten. The V call is TRBV28, the J call TRBJ2-4; 7 bases map to TRBD1. V dropped 7 bases and J dropped 3; count of bases not matched to a gene: 9. This CDR3 contains 15 residues. Germline values: CDR1 MDHEN, CDR2 SYDVKM. The CDR3: CASKTHRGDKNIQYF. As DNA, the CDR3 is TGTGCCAGCAAAACTCACAGGGGAGACAAAAACATTCAGTACTTC.

This clonotype was counted a few times. The gene calls are TRBV7-2 and TRBJ1-4, with D tentatively TRBD1 (5 bases). Germline V gene lookup returns CDR1 SGHTA and CDR2 FQGNSA. V lost 5 bases to trimming and J lost 7 bases, with 14 bases between them. The CDR3 extends over 14 amino acids. CDR3 nucleotide sequence: TGTGCCAGCAGCCGGGACCCGAGGGGTGAAAAACTGTTTTTT. This encodes CASSRDPRGEKLFF.

This clonotype was seen only a few times. The chain links TRBV12-3 or TRBV12-4 to TRBJ2-5, with 10 bases fitting TRBD1. The CDR3 has 15 amino acids. V shed 10 bases, J shed 4 bases, and the junction held 12 bases outside the gene matches. The CDR3 loop reads CANETGGGSGETQYF. The DNA of the CDR3 is TGTGCCAACGAGACAGGGGGCGGATCGGGAGAGACCCAGTACTTC.

This rearrangement joins TRBV12-3 or TRBV12-4 to TRBJ2-5, with D perhaps being TRBD1 or TRBD2 (5 bases each). Between the trimmed V and J ends, which lost 6 bases and 7 bases, there was a span of 21 bases. The CDR3 spans 15 residues. The CDR3 region has the DNA TGTGCCAGCAGCCCCGTAGGGACCAGCAAGGGGACCCAGTACTTC. This codes for CASSPVGTSKGTQYF.

This clonotype was seen only a few times. The chain joins TRBV9 to TRBJ2-7; TRBD2 matches 9 bases. The ends lost 0 bases at V and 1 base at J; junction bases unmatched: 5. The CDR3 has 16 amino acids. CDR1 SGDLS and CDR2 YYNGEE come from the germline V gene. The DNA of the CDR3 is TGTGCCAGCAGCGTAGGAATAGCGGGAGAGTCCTACGAGCAGTACTTC. Amino acid sequence: CASSVGIAGESYEQYF.

V usage is TRBV2 and J usage is TRBJ1-2; a weak D match, TRBD1 (5 bases). From germline, CDR1 is SNHLY and CDR2 FYNNEI. Trimming took off 7 bases at V and 7 bases at J, with 10 bases between the two ends. The CDR3 runs 11 residues. The CDR3 protein is CASKGLGGYTF. DNA for the CDR3: TGTGCCAGCAAGGGGTTGGGTGGCTACACCTTC.

V gene TRBV6-1 combines with J gene TRBJ2-2; no clear D. The CDR3 has 12 residues. V gave up 3 bases and J gave up 6 bases, with 5 bases separating them. Germline CDR1 reads MNHNS; CDR2 reads SASEGT. In DNA, the CDR3 is TGTGCCAGCAGTGAGTGGGCCGGGGAGCTGTTTTTT. The encoded protein is CASSEWAGELFF.

This rearrangement joins TRBV5-1 to TRBJ2-5, with D hard to call. V dropped 1 base and J dropped 3 bases, with 13 bases sitting between them. CDR1 is SGHRS, CDR2 YFSETQ, per germline. There are 15 residues in the CDR3. DNA for the CDR3: TGCGCCAGCAGCTTGTACGGCGAACGGGAAGAGACCCAGTACTTC. It translates to CASSLYGEREETQYF.

The genes are TRBV7-9 and TRBJ1-5; the D gene is possibly TRBD1 (5 bases). This CDR3 contains 15 residues. The V end lost 4 bases, the J end lost 6 bases, and 16 bases lay between the germline ends. The germline V gene has CDR1 SEHNR and CDR2 FQNEAQ (reference sequence). The CDR3 loop is CASSSMGGAAQPQHF. The DNA of the CDR3 is TGTGCCAGCAGCTCCATGGGTGGGGCTGCTCAGCCCCAGCATTTT.